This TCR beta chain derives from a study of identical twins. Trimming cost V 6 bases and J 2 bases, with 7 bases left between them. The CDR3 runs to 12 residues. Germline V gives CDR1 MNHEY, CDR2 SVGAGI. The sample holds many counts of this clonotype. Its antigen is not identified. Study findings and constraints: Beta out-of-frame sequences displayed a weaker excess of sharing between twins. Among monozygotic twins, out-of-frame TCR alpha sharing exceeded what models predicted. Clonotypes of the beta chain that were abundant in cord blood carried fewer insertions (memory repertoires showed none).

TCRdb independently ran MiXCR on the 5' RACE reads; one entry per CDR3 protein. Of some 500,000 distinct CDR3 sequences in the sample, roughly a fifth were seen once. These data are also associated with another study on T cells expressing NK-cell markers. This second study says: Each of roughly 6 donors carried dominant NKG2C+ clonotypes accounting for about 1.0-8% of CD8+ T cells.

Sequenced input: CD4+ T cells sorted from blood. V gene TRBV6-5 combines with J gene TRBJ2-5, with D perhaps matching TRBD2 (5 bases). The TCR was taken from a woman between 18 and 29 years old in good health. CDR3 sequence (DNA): TGTGCCAGCAGGGACTTGCAAGAGACCCAGTACTTC. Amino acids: CASRDLQETQYF.